Following are 13 T cell receptor beta chains from one sample sequenced in a study of shared clonotypes between healthy human individuals. Profiled with immunoSEQ multiplex PCR; TCRdb holds only in-frame clones, not every one. The data show roughly 1,000,000 clones, around three quarters seen once. Sample: memory CD4+ T cells from PBMCs. Noted subset: CD45RA-negative fraction. Receptors were obtained from a man in his late teens or twenties in good health. Some clones in this sample may be carry-over from other donors' samples.

The gene calls are TRBV4-2 and TRBJ2-7, with 11 bases matching TRBD2. The CDR3 has 15 amino acids. In germline, CDR1 is LGHNA, CDR2 YNFKEQ. V was clipped by 1 base and J by 7 bases; unmatched bases: 6. The CDR3 region has the DNA TGTGCCAGCAGCCAAGGACTAGCGGGACCAGAAGAGCAGTACTTC. It codes for CASSQGLAGPEEQYF.

As concerns this clone: At the DNA level, this CDR3 is encoded by other sequences in the same sample as well. This sequence joins TRBV4-3 and TRBJ2-1, with D possibly being TRBD1 (5 bases). Germline loops: CDR1 LGHNA, CDR2 YSLEER. There are 13 residues in the CDR3. Trimming took off 3 bases at V and 7 bases at J, with 10 bases between the two ends. The CDR3 spells CASSQAGYNEQFF. CDR3 DNA: TGCGCCAGCAGCCAGGCAGGGTATAATGAGCAGTTCTTC.

The J gene is TRBJ1-1, the V gene TRBV7-2; 7 nucleotides match TRBD1. This CDR3 is 14 amino acids long. Looked up from germline, CDR1 is SGHTA and CDR2 is FQGNSA. V was clipped by 4 bases and J by 3 bases; unmatched bases: 5. The CDR3 here is CASSSPDRYTEAFF. The CDR3 region has the DNA TGTGCCAGCAGCTCCCCGGACAGGTACACTGAAGCTTTCTTT.

For this clone: At one end, the junction sequence differs from germline, possibly due to a read error. This chain joins TRBV30 and TRBJ1-4, with D maybe TRBD1 (6 bases). From germline, CDR1 is GTSNPN and CDR2 SVGIG (reference sequence). The CDR3 is 13 amino acids. The CDR3 loop is CAWTWGANGKLFF. The DNA for the CDR3 is TGTGCCTGGACTTGGGGGGCGAATGGAAAACTGTTTTTT.

This clone was recorded once. The genes are TRBV29-1 and TRBJ2-3; 8 bases are a match to TRBD2. The CDR3 has 13 amino acids. J was trimmed by 3 bases and V by 4 bases; bases with no gene match: 3. Germline assignment: CDR1 SQVTM and CDR2 ANQGSEA. CDR3 nucleotide sequence: TGCAGCGTTGTCACTAGCGGAACAGATACGCAGTATTTT. Its protein is CSVVTSGTDTQYF.

CDR3 sequence: CASRRRDRGLEQYF. In DNA, the CDR3 is TGTGCCAGCAGGCGTCGGGACAGGGGGCTTGAGCAGTACTTC. V and J are TRBV6-6 and TRBJ2-7; TRBD1 matches 12 bases. The V segment lost 6 bases and the J segment 7 bases; nucleotides outside the gene matches: 7. From germline, CDR1 is MNHNY and CDR2 SVGAGI (reference sequence). There are 14 residues in the CDR3.

The J gene is TRBJ1-2, the V gene TRBV30, with D possibly being TRBD1 (5 bases). V dropped 3 bases and J dropped 4 bases, with 15 bases sitting between them. The CDR3 sequence is 14 residues long. Germline V gene sequence: CDR1 GTSNPN, CDR2 SVGIG (reference sequence). CDR3 sequence reads: CAWRSRGRLYGYTF. CDR3 in DNA: TGTGCCTGGAGGTCGAGGGGTAGGCTCTATGGCTACACCTTC. Full variable domain (outside the CDR3, taken from reference TRBV30 and TRBJ1-2): SQTIHQWPATLVQPVGSPLSLECTVEGTSNPNLYWYRQAAGRGLQLLFYSVGIGQISSEVPQNLSASRPQDRQFILSSKKLLLSDSGFYLCAWRSRGRLYGYTFGSGTRLTVV.

This clone was detected many times. This chain joins TRBV7-9 and TRBJ2-5; D is unclear. Trimming left V 6 bases short and J 4 bases short, with 12 bases between. This CDR3 comprises 13 residues. The germline V gene encodes CDR1 SEHNR and CDR2 FQNEAQ (reference sequence). CDR3 coding DNA: TGTGCCAGCAGGTTGGCGGAAGGAGAGACCCAGTACTTC. As protein: CASRLAEGETQYF.

In DNA form, the CDR3 reads TGTGCCAGCAGCTTAGAGGAACCGACTGAAGCTTTCTTT. It codes for CASSLEEPTEAFF. The V gene is TRBV7-2, the J gene TRBJ1-1; no reliable D call. The CDR3 extends over 13 amino acids. V lost 1 base to trimming and J lost 5 bases, with 8 bases between them. Germline V gene lookup returns CDR1 SGHTA and CDR2 FQGNSA.

The chain combines TRBV5-1 with TRBJ2-7; no clear D. The CDR3 has 14 residues. V lost 9 bases and J 1 base, leaving 17 bases between the germline ends. Germline CDR1 SGHRS, CDR2 YFSETQ. This CDR3 reads CATRLDWGSYEQYF. Here the CDR3 DNA reads TGCGCCACCCGATTGGATTGGGGTTCCTACGAGCAGTACTTC. The whole variable domain, remainder taken from reference TRBV5-1 and TRBJ2-7, is KAGVTQTPRYLIKTRGQQVTLSCSPISGHRSVSWYQQTPGQGLQFLFEYFSETQRNKGNFPGRFSGRQFSNSRSEMNVSTLELGDSALYLCATRLDWGSYEQYFGPGTRLTVT.

The V gene is TRBV13, the J gene TRBJ2-7, with a weak D call TRBD1 (6 bases). V gave up 5 bases and J gave up 5 bases, with 13 bases separating them. This CDR3 comprises 13 residues. Germline V gene sequence: CDR1 PRHDT, CDR2 FYEKMQ (reference sequence). The CDR3 loop reads CASSHRAGHEQYF. Here the CDR3 DNA reads TGTGCCAGCAGCCACAGGGCAGGTCACGAGCAGTACTTC.

The chain carries TRBV18 and TRBJ2-7, with D perhaps matching TRBD1 or TRBD2 (6 bases each). V was shortened by 5 bases and J by 4 bases, with 12 bases between the two germline ends. The germline gives CDR1 KGHSH, CDR2 LQKENI. The CDR3 is 13 amino acids. The CDR3 coding sequence is TGTGCCAGCTCAGTCCTAGGGGGGTACGAGCAGTACTTC. Encoded protein: CASSVLGGYEQYF.

This chain connects TRBV6-5 to TRBJ2-7; D not resolved. Trimming pared 6 bases from V and 0 bases from J, leaving 9 bases between. The CDR3 loop spans 13 amino acids. Germline V CDR1 and CDR2: MNHEY, SVGAGI. For the CDR3, the DNA is TGTGCCAGCAGAGGGCCAGGCTCCTACGAGCAGTACTTC. Translation gives CASRGPGSYEQYF.